Listed below are T cell receptor beta chains from one sample, sequenced in a study of Ad26.COV2.S vaccination and SARS-CoV-2 variants. Clones were read by immunoSEQ multiplex PCR, and TCRdb kept only the in-frame ones, dropping some. In the table there are roughly 420,000 clones, roughly 87% of which are singletons. Specimen: peripheral blood, collected in a trial of Ad26.COV2.S vaccine versus placebo. These receptors were obtained from a person aged 18-60 years who received the Ad26.COV2.S COVID-19 vaccine or a placebo. The CDR3 runs from the conserved cysteine through the conserved F or W. The D gene is left open where the match is weak. Expanded clones are given a class, and other clones once, few, many or no size at all.

cdr3_aa: CASSPPTNTEAFF
cdr3_nt: TGTGCCAGCTCCCCTCCTACGAACACTGAAGCTTTCTTT
clone_size: -
j_call: TRBJ1-1
cdr3_length: 13
d_call: -
v_call: TRBV18

cdr3_aa: CASSQDGREGSPLHF
cdr3_nt: TGTGCCAGCAGCCAAGATGGAAGGGAGGGATCACCCCTCCACTTT
clone_size: few
j_call: TRBJ1-6
cdr3_length: 15
d_call: -
v_call: TRBV4-2

cdr3_aa: CASSARLGGIYEQYF
cdr3_nt: TGTGCCAGCAGCGCCCGACTGGGAGGAATATACGAGCAGTACTTC
clone_size: -
j_call: TRBJ2-7
cdr3_length: 15
d_call: -
v_call: TRBV7-9

cdr3_aa: CASSPPGGVNYGYTF
cdr3_nt: TGTGCCAGCTCACCACCGGGAGGGGTGAACTATGGCTACACCTTC
clone_size: -
j_call: TRBJ1-2
cdr3_length: 15
d_call: -
v_call: TRBV18

cdr3_aa: CASTSAGTGAHYGYTF
cdr3_nt: TGTGCCAGCACTTCAGCCGGGACAGGGGCCCATTATGGCTACACCTTC
clone_size: -
j_call: TRBJ1-2
cdr3_length: 16
d_call: TRBD1
v_call: TRBV28

cdr3_aa: CASQRTLDEKLFF
cdr3_nt: TGTGCCAGCCAGAGGACACTGGATGAAAAACTGTTTTTT
clone_size: -
j_call: TRBJ1-4
cdr3_length: 13
d_call: -
v_call: TRBV6-5

cdr3_aa: CASSVTSGRGADTQYF
cdr3_nt: TGTGCCAGCAGCGTGACTAGCGGGAGAGGGGCAGATACGCAGTATTTT
clone_size: -
j_call: TRBJ2-3
cdr3_length: 16
d_call: TRBD2
v_call: TRBV9

cdr3_aa: CSVAGDSYNEQFF
cdr3_nt: TGCAGCGTTGCTGGGGATTCCTACAATGAGCAGTTCTTC
clone_size: -
j_call: TRBJ2-1
cdr3_length: 13
d_call: -
v_call: TRBV29-1

cdr3_aa: CASSLHADSYGYTF
cdr3_nt: TGTGCCAGCAGCTTACACGCCGACAGTTATGGCTACACCTTC
clone_size: -
j_call: TRBJ1-2
cdr3_length: 14
d_call: -
v_call: TRBV7-9

cdr3_aa: CASSLTRGHSYGYTF
cdr3_nt: TGCGCCAGCAGCTTGACCAGGGGGCATAGCTATGGCTACACCTTC
clone_size: -
j_call: TRBJ1-2
cdr3_length: 15
d_call: TRBD1
v_call: TRBV5-1

cdr3_aa: CASSPSEADSNQPQHF
cdr3_nt: TGTGCCAGCAGTCCCAGTGAGGCCGATAGCAATCAGCCCCAGCATTTT
clone_size: -
j_call: TRBJ1-5
cdr3_length: 16
d_call: -
v_call: TRBV28

cdr3_aa: CASSRGQVGELFF
cdr3_nt: TGTGCCAGCAGCAGGGGGCAGGTCGGGGAGCTGTTTTTT
clone_size: -
j_call: TRBJ2-2
cdr3_length: 13
d_call: TRBD1
v_call: TRBV7-6

cdr3_aa: CATSRLGVASDTQYF
cdr3_nt: TGTGCCACCAGCAGACTAGGGGTCGCCTCAGATACGCAGTATTTT
clone_size: -
j_call: TRBJ2-3
cdr3_length: 15
d_call: -
v_call: TRBV15

cdr3_aa: CSVTTPGQGKYEQYF
cdr3_nt: TGCAGCGTTACAACCCCCGGACAGGGAAAATACGAGCAGTACTTC
clone_size: -
j_call: TRBJ2-7
cdr3_length: 15
d_call: TRBD1
v_call: TRBV29-1

cdr3_aa: CASSTLTSGGAEYF
cdr3_nt: TGTGCCAGTAGTACGCTGACTAGCGGGGGGGCGGAGTACTTC
clone_size: -
j_call: TRBJ2-5
cdr3_length: 14
d_call: TRBD2
v_call: TRBV19

cdr3_aa: CATSRDTGRTLTLHF
cdr3_nt: TGTGCCACCAGCAGAGACACGGGCCGGACCTTGACCCTCCACTTT
clone_size: -
j_call: TRBJ1-6
cdr3_length: 15
d_call: -
v_call: TRBV15

cdr3_aa: CASRVGQFYEQYF
cdr3_nt: TGTGCCAGCCGCGTCGGACAGTTCTACGAGCAGTACTTC
clone_size: once
j_call: TRBJ2-7
cdr3_length: 13
d_call: -
v_call: TRBV28

cdr3_aa: CATSEPRAATDTQYF
cdr3_nt: TGTGCCACCAGCGAACCCCGAGCGGCCACAGATACGCAGTATTTT
clone_size: -
j_call: TRBJ2-3
cdr3_length: 15
d_call: -
v_call: TRBV24-1

cdr3_aa: CASSPRLGGGYEQYF
cdr3_nt: TGTGCCAGCTCACCACGTTTAGGGGGCGGGTACGAGCAGTACTTC
clone_size: -
j_call: TRBJ2-7
cdr3_length: 15
d_call: TRBD1
v_call: TRBV18

cdr3_aa: CASSSSRDSANEQFF
cdr3_nt: TGTGCCAGCAGCTCATCCCGCGATTCAGCCAATGAGCAGTTCTTC
clone_size: -
j_call: TRBJ2-1
cdr3_length: 15
d_call: -
v_call: TRBV11-3

cdr3_aa: CASSLYRSSYEQYF
cdr3_nt: TGTGCCAGCAGCTTATACCGAAGCTCCTACGAGCAGTACTTC
clone_size: -
j_call: TRBJ2-7
cdr3_length: 14
d_call: -
v_call: TRBV7-2

cdr3_aa: CASSGLGFYEQYF
cdr3_nt: TGTGCCAGCAGCGGTCTAGGGTTCTACGAGCAGTACTTC
clone_size: -
j_call: TRBJ2-7
cdr3_length: 13
d_call: -
v_call: TRBV7-2

cdr3_aa: CASTLGGYVMTEAFF
cdr3_nt: TGTGCCAGCACCCTCGGGGGTTACGTTATGACTGAAGCTTTCTTT
clone_size: -
j_call: TRBJ1-1
cdr3_length: 15
d_call: -
v_call: TRBV28

cdr3_aa: CASSPDQLAFNEQFF
cdr3_nt: TGTGCCAGCAGTCCTGATCAACTAGCGTTCAATGAGCAGTTCTTC
clone_size: -
j_call: TRBJ2-1
cdr3_length: 15
d_call: TRBD2
v_call: TRBV6-5

cdr3_aa: CASSLDQDRDYTF
cdr3_nt: TGTGCCAGCAGCTTGGACCAGGACCGTGACTACACCTTC
clone_size: -
j_call: TRBJ1-2
cdr3_length: 13
d_call: -
v_call: TRBV5-4

cdr3_aa: CASSLGRDRGEEQYF
cdr3_nt: TGTGCCAGCAGCTTGGGCCGGGACCGTGGCGAGGAGCAGTACTTC
clone_size: -
j_call: TRBJ2-7
cdr3_length: 15
d_call: -
v_call: TRBV5-8

cdr3_aa: CASSYSGGSPTDTQYF
cdr3_nt: TGTGCCAGCAGTTACTCAGGAGGGTCTCCCACAGATACGCAGTATTTT
clone_size: -
j_call: TRBJ2-3
cdr3_length: 16
d_call: -
v_call: TRBV6-2/TRBV6-3

cdr3_aa: CAWGPKGAGNTIYF
cdr3_nt: TGTGCCTGGGGCCCTAAGGGGGCCGGAAACACCATATATTTT
clone_size: few
j_call: TRBJ1-3
cdr3_length: 14
d_call: TRBD1
v_call: TRBV30

cdr3_aa: CASSLTGSQPQHF
cdr3_nt: TGTGCCAGCAGCTTAACAGGGTCTCAGCCCCAGCATTTT
clone_size: -
j_call: TRBJ1-5
cdr3_length: 13
d_call: -
v_call: TRBV7-8

cdr3_aa: CASNSGGGNGYGYTF
cdr3_nt: TGTGCCAGCAATTCGGGAGGGGGAAACGGCTATGGCTACACCTTC
clone_size: -
j_call: TRBJ1-2
cdr3_length: 15
d_call: -
v_call: TRBV28

cdr3_aa: CASSLERNTEAFF
cdr3_nt: TGCGCCAGCAGCTTGGAAAGGAACACTGAAGCTTTCTTT
clone_size: -
j_call: TRBJ1-1
cdr3_length: 13
d_call: -
v_call: TRBV5-1

cdr3_aa: CASSDRGPGELFF
cdr3_nt: TGTGCCAGTAGTGACAGGGGACCCGGGGAGCTGTTTTTT
clone_size: few
j_call: TRBJ2-2
cdr3_length: 13
d_call: TRBD1
v_call: TRBV19

cdr3_aa: CASSQNRGTGNTIYF
cdr3_nt: TGTGCCAGCAGCCAAAACAGGGGGACTGGAAACACCATATATTTT
clone_size: -
j_call: TRBJ1-3
cdr3_length: 15
d_call: TRBD1
v_call: TRBV14

cdr3_aa: CATPASYGYTF
cdr3_nt: TGTGCCACCCCAGCTTCTTATGGCTACACCTTC
clone_size: -
j_call: TRBJ1-2
cdr3_length: 11
d_call: -
v_call: TRBV6-4

cdr3_aa: CASSFVRGPYSNQPQHF
cdr3_nt: TGTGCCAGCAGCTTTGTCAGGGGTCCGTATAGCAATCAGCCCCAGCATTTT
clone_size: -
j_call: TRBJ1-5
cdr3_length: 17
d_call: -
v_call: TRBV5-4

cdr3_aa: CASTESPGLHNEQFF
cdr3_nt: TGTGCCAGCACAGAGTCCCCGGGACTTCACAATGAGCAGTTCTTC
clone_size: few
j_call: TRBJ2-1
cdr3_length: 15
d_call: -
v_call: TRBV21-1

cdr3_aa: CASSQGPGAEEDTQYF
cdr3_nt: TGCGCCAGCAGCCAAGGTCCTGGGGCGGAAGAGGATACGCAGTATTTT
clone_size: once
j_call: TRBJ2-3
cdr3_length: 16
d_call: -
v_call: TRBV4-3

cdr3_aa: CASSRTGANEQFF
cdr3_nt: TGTGCCAGCAGTCGTACAGGGGCGAATGAGCAGTTCTTC
clone_size: -
j_call: TRBJ2-1
cdr3_length: 13
d_call: TRBD1
v_call: TRBV6-6

cdr3_aa: CASSDGTSGRYEQFF
cdr3_nt: TGTGCCAGCAGTGACGGGACTAGCGGGAGATATGAGCAGTTCTTC
clone_size: -
j_call: TRBJ2-1
cdr3_length: 15
d_call: TRBD2
v_call: TRBV6-4

cdr3_aa: CASSYTLSYGYTF
cdr3_nt: TGTGCCAGCAGTTACACCCTCTCCTATGGCTACACCTTC
clone_size: -
j_call: TRBJ1-2
cdr3_length: 13
d_call: -
v_call: TRBV6-5

cdr3_aa: CATSWDSLNQPQHF
cdr3_nt: TGTGCCACCAGCTGGGACAGCCTCAATCAGCCCCAGCATTTT
clone_size: -
j_call: TRBJ1-5
cdr3_length: 14
d_call: TRBD1
v_call: TRBV15

cdr3_aa: CASSRSLAGGGETQYF
cdr3_nt: TGTGCCAGCAGCCGCAGCCTAGCGGGGGGAGGAGAGACCCAGTACTTC
clone_size: -
j_call: TRBJ2-5
cdr3_length: 16
d_call: TRBD2
v_call: TRBV7-2

cdr3_aa: CASIFRDRPYEQYF
cdr3_nt: TGTGCCAGCATTTTCAGAGATCGCCCCTACGAGCAGTACTTC
clone_size: -
j_call: TRBJ2-7
cdr3_length: 14
d_call: -
v_call: TRBV6-5

cdr3_aa: CASSPPSVATETQYF
cdr3_nt: TGTGCCAGCTCACCACCGTCGGTGGCCACGGAGACCCAGTACTTC
clone_size: -
j_call: TRBJ2-5
cdr3_length: 15
d_call: -
v_call: TRBV18

cdr3_aa: CASSLDYGGEETQYF
cdr3_nt: TGTGCCAGCAGCTTAGATTACGGGGGGGAAGAGACCCAGTACTTC
clone_size: once
j_call: TRBJ2-5
cdr3_length: 15
d_call: TRBD2
v_call: TRBV7-2

cdr3_aa: CASSYLGFYGYTF
cdr3_nt: TGTGCCAGCAGTTACCTCGGGTTCTATGGCTACACCTTC
clone_size: -
j_call: TRBJ1-2
cdr3_length: 13
d_call: -
v_call: TRBV6-5

cdr3_aa: CSAVDSYGYTF
cdr3_nt: TGCAGTGCTGTGGACAGCTATGGCTACACCTTC
clone_size: once
j_call: TRBJ1-2
cdr3_length: 11
d_call: -
v_call: TRBV20-1

cdr3_aa: CASSVDSWTAPRRSGVFF
cdr3_nt: TGTGCCAGCAGTGTGGACAGCTGGACGGCCCCTAGGCGGAGCGGGGTGTTTTTT
clone_size: -
j_call: TRBJ2-2
cdr3_length: 18
d_call: -
v_call: TRBV6-1

cdr3_aa: CASSRGQIATDTQYF
cdr3_nt: TGTGCCAGCTCACGGGGCCAAATTGCCACAGATACGCAGTATTTT
clone_size: -
j_call: TRBJ2-3
cdr3_length: 15
d_call: -
v_call: TRBV18

cdr3_aa: CASSAYYNEQFF
cdr3_nt: TGTGCCAGCAGCGCTTACTACAATGAGCAGTTCTTC
clone_size: -
j_call: TRBJ2-1
cdr3_length: 12
d_call: -
v_call: TRBV7-9

cdr3_aa: CASRQWTDQPQHF
cdr3_nt: TGTGCCTCCCGCCAATGGACTGATCAGCCCCAGCATTTT
clone_size: -
j_call: TRBJ1-5
cdr3_length: 13
d_call: -
v_call: TRBV7-8

cdr3_aa: CASSLASGSTDTQYF
cdr3_nt: TGTGCCAGCAGCTTGGCCAGCGGGAGCACAGATACGCAGTATTTT
clone_size: -
j_call: TRBJ2-3
cdr3_length: 15
d_call: -
v_call: TRBV5-4

cdr3_aa: CASSPRMSGTLHF
cdr3_nt: TGTGCCAGCAGCCCTCGGATGAGTGGGACCCTCCACTTT
clone_size: -
j_call: TRBJ1-6
cdr3_length: 13
d_call: -
v_call: TRBV11-3

cdr3_aa: CASSSPAGTSGGTYEQYF
cdr3_nt: TGTGCCAGCAGTTCCCCCGCCGGGACTAGCGGGGGAACCTACGAGCAGTACTTC
clone_size: -
j_call: TRBJ2-7
cdr3_length: 18
d_call: TRBD2
v_call: TRBV28

cdr3_aa: CAISGSRAYEQYF
cdr3_nt: TGTGCCATCTCCGGGTCTAGAGCCTACGAGCAGTACTTC
clone_size: -
j_call: TRBJ2-7
cdr3_length: 13
d_call: -
v_call: TRBV28